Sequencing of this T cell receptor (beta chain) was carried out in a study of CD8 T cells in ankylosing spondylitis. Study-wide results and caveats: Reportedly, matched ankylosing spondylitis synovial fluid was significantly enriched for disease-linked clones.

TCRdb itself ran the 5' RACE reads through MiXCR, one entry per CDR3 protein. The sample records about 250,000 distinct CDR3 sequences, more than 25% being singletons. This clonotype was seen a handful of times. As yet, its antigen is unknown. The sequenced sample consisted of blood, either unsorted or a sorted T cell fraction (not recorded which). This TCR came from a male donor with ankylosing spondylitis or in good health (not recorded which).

The CDR3 protein is CASSQDNRATDTQYF. CDR3 bases: TGTGCCAGCAGCCAAGATAACCGCGCCACAGATACGCAGTATTTT. The chain recombines TRBV3-1 with TRBJ2-3; D not certain. V lost 0 bases to trimming and J lost 2 bases, with 9 bases between them. The CDR3 is 15 amino acids. Germline V CDR1 and CDR2: LGHDT, YNNKEL (reference sequence).